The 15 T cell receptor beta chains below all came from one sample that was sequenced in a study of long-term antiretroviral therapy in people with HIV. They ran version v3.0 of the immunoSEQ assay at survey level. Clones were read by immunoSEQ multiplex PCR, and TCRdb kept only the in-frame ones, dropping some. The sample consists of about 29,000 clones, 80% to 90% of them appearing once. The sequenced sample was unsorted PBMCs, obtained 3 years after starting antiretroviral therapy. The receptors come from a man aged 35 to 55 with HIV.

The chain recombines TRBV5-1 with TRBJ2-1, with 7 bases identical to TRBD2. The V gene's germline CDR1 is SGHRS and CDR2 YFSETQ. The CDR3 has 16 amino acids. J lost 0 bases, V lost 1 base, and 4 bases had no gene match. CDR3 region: CASSLLGGSSYNEQFF. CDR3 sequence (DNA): TGCGCCAGCAGCTTGTTGGGCGGGAGCTCCTACAATGAGCAGTTCTTC.

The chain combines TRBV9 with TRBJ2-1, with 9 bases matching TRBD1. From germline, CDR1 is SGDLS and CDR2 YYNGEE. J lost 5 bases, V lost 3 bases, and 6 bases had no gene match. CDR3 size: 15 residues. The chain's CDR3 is CASSARDRVHNEQFF. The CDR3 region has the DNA TGTGCCAGCAGCGCCCGGGACAGGGTGCACAATGAGCAGTTCTTC.

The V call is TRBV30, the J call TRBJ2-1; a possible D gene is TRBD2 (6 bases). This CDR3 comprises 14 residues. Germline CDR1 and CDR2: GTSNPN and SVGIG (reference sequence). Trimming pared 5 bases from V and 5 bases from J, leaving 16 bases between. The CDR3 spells CAWASPGRNNEQFF. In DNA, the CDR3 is TGTGCCTGGGCTAGCCCTGGGAGGAACAATGAGCAGTTCTTC.

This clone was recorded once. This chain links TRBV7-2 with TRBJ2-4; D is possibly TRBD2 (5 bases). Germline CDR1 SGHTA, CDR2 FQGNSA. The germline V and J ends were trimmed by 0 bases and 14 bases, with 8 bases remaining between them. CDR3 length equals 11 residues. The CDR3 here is CASSLASDKYF. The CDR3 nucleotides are TGTGCCAGCAGCTTAGCTAGCGATAAGTACTTC.

This CDR3 reads CASSLGNRGVTDTQYF. The CDR3 DNA sequence: TGCGCCAGCAGCTTGGGGAACAGGGGCGTAACAGATACGCAGTATTTT. The gene calls are TRBV5-1 and TRBJ2-3, with 7 nucleotides matching TRBD1. The CDR3 sequence is 16 residues long. V lost 0 bases to trimming and J lost 3 bases; unmatched junction nucleotides: 7. Germline V gives CDR1 SGHRS, CDR2 YFSETQ.

CDR3 protein: CASSLAGVNTGELFF. DNA of the CDR3: TGTGCCAGCAGCTTGGCGGGGGTGAACACCGGGGAGCTGTTTTTT. V usage is TRBV5-4 and J usage is TRBJ2-2, with TRBD2 as a possible D gene (6 bases). CDR1 is SGHNT, CDR2 YYREEE, per germline (reference sequence). There are 15 residues in the CDR3. Trimming removed 0 bases from V and 1 base from J, with 7 bases in between.

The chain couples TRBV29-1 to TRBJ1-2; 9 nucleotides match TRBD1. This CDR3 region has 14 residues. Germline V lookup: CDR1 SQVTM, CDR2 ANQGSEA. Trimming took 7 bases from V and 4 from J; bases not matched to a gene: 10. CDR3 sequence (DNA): TGCAGCGCCAATCCGGGACAGGGTTTCTATGGCTACACCTTC. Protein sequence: CSANPGQGFYGYTF. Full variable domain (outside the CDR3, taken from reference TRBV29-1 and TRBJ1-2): SAVISQKPSRDICQRGTSLTIQCQVDSQVTMMFWYRQQPGQSLTLIATANQGSEATYESGFVIDKFPISRPNLTFSTLTVSNMSPEDSSIYLCSANPGQGFYGYTFGSGTRLTVV.

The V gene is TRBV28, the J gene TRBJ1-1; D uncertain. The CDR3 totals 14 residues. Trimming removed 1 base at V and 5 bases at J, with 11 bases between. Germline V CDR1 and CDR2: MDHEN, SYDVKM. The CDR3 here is CASSLFTVGTEAFF. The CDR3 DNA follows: TGTGCCAGCAGTTTATTTACGGTGGGGACTGAAGCTTTCTTT.

The CDR3 bases are TGTGCCAGCAGCCAAGGGGGCAGGGGAGGTAATTCACCCCTCCACTTT. Protein sequence: CASSQGGRGGNSPLHF. The chain joins TRBV14 to TRBJ1-6, with D possibly being TRBD1 (6 bases). The CDR3 is 16 residues long. V lost 1 base and J 6 bases, leaving 13 bases between the germline ends. Germline-derived CDR1 and CDR2 are SGHDN and FVKESK.

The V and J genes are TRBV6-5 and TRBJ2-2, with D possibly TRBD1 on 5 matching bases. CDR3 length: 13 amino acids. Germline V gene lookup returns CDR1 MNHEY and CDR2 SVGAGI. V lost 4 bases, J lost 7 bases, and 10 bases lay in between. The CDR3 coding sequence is TGTGCCAGCAGTTCGTACCAGGGCGGGGAGCTGTTTTTT. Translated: CASSSYQGGELFF.

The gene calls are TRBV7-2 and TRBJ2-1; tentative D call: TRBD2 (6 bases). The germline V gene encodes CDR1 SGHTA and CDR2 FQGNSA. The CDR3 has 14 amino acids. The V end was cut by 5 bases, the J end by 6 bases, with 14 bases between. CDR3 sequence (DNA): TGTGCCAGCAGCCTCCTCCGGGGGATCAATGAGCAGTTCTTC. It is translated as CASSLLRGINEQFF.

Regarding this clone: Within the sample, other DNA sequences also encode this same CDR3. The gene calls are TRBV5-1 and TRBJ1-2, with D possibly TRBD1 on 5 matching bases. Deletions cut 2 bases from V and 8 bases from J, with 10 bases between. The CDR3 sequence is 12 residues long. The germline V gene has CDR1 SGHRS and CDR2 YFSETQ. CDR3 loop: CASSFGGNGYTF. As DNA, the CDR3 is TGCGCCAGCAGCTTTGGGGGGAACGGCTACACCTTC.

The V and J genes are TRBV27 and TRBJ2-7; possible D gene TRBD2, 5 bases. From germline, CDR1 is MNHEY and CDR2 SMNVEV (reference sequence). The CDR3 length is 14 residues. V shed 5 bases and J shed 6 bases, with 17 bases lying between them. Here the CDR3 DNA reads TGTGCCAGCAGTCCCGGACTGGATTCGGCCGAGCAGTACTTC. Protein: CASSPGLDSAEQYF.

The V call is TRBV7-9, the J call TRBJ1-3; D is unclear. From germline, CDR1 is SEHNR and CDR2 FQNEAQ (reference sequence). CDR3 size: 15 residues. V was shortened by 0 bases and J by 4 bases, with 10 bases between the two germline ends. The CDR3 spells CASSLASQSGNTIYF. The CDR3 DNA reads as TGTGCCAGCAGCTTAGCTAGTCAATCGGGAAACACCATATATTTT.

CDR3 in amino acids: CASSPRGADGYTF. The CDR3 nucleotides are TGTGCCAGCAGTCCCCGGGGGGCGGATGGCTACACCTTC. The chain employs TRBV6-5 and TRBJ1-2; tentatively, D is TRBD1 (6 bases). Germline CDR1 MNHEY, CDR2 SVGAGI. The ends were cut back, 5 bases at V and 6 bases at J, with 13 bases in the middle. The CDR3 loop spans 13 amino acids.